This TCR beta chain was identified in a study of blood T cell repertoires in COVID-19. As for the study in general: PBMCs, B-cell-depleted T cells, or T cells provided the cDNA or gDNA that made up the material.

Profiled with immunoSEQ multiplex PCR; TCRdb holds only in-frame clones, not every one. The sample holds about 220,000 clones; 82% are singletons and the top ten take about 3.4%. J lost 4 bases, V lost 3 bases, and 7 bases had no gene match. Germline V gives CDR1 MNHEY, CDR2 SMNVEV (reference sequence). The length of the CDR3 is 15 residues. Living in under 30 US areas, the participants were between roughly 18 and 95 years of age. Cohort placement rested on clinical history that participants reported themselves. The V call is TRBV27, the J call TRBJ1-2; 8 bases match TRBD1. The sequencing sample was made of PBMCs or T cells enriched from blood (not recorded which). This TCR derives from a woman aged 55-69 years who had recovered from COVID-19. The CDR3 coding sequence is TGTGCCAGCAGTTTTCGGGACAGGCTGATCTATGGCTACACCTTC. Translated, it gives CASSFRDRLIYGYTF.